This TCR beta chain was retrieved from a study of T cells in Graves' hyperthyroidism and ophthalmopathy. Study-wide results and limits: The authors' 13 V-J model separated ophthalmopathy from stable hyperthyroidism. Ophthalmopathy was model-predicted a median about 6 months pre-onset.

Template material for amplifying TCR beta CDR3 regions consisted of RNA transcripts. A set of HTBI primers served as the primers for a first-round RT-PCR of the TCR CDR3. Using its own MiXCR run on the multiplex PCR reads, TCRdb lists one record per CDR3 protein. The sample holds over 120,000 distinct CDR3 sequences; around 20% are singletons and the top ten take about 70%. This CDR3 region has 15 residues. CDR1 is SNHLY, CDR2 FYNNEI, per germline. V lost 3 bases to trimming and J lost 0 bases, with 9 bases between them. This clonotype was observed many times. What it binds is not known. The source is a woman in her forties or fifties with Graves' hyperthyroidism that later progressed to Graves' ophthalmopathy. The rearrangement links TRBV2 to TRBJ2-4, with no clear D. The material sequenced was blood. The CDR3, as DNA: TGTGCCAGCAGTGACGACGGGTTAGCCAAAAACATTCAGTACTTC. This translates into CASSDDGLAKNIQYF.